The 8 T cell receptor beta chains presented below share a single source sample, sequenced in a study of T-cell memory formation after mild COVID-19. A single record per CDR3 protein comes from TCRdb applying MiXCR to the 5' RACE reads. The sample records 250,000 to 350,000 distinct CDR3 sequences, 15% to 20% being singletons. Sequenced input: PBMCs or a T cell subset sorted from them (not recorded which). The receptors originated from a man aged 18 to 29 who had mild COVID-19 (a few samples of this study predate the infection). Cell type and time point are not known.

This clonotype was seen a few times. The genes are TRBV6-5 and TRBJ1-5; the D gene is possibly TRBD1 (6 bases). Germline V gene data show CDR1 as MNHEY and CDR2 as SVGAGI. This CDR3 spans 14 amino acids. V lost 2 bases to trimming and J lost 3 bases, with 8 bases between them. The CDR3 protein is CASSYDRINQPQHF. Here the CDR3 DNA reads TGTGCCAGCAGTTACGACAGGATCAATCAGCCCCAGCATTTT.

In this sample, this clonotype turned up a few times. The chain recombines TRBV7-9 with TRBJ2-5, with 8 bases identical to TRBD1. V was clipped by 5 bases and J by 3 bases; unmatched bases: 8. This CDR3 contains 15 residues. Germline V gene sequence: CDR1 SEHNR, CDR2 FQNEAQ (reference sequence). In nucleotides, the CDR3 is TGTGCCAGCAGCCCGAACCAGGGGGCGAAAGAGACCCAGTACTTC. The encoded protein is CASSPNQGAKETQYF.

This clonotype was seen a handful of times. The chain recombines TRBV18 with TRBJ2-2; 7 nucleotides agree with TRBD1. The CDR3 runs 14 residues. CDR1 KGHSH and CDR2 LQKENI come from the germline V gene. V lost 6 bases to trimming and J lost 3 bases; unmatched junction nucleotides: 4. The CDR3 region is CASSQGTDTGELFF. DNA for the CDR3: TGTGCCAGCTCGCAAGGGACAGACACCGGGGAGCTGTTTTTT.

This chain links TRBV5-1 with TRBJ2-1; maybe TRBD1 (6 bases). Trimming pared 4 bases from V and 7 bases from J, leaving 15 bases between. Germline V gene lookup returns CDR1 SGHRS and CDR2 YFSETQ. This CDR3 has 14 residues. The CDR3 spells CASSVYRVKNEQFF. For the CDR3, the DNA is TGCGCCAGCAGCGTTTACAGGGTGAAGAATGAGCAGTTCTTC. Filled out from reference TRBV5-1 and TRBJ2-1, the complete variable domain reads KAGVTQTPRYLIKTRGQQVTLSCSPISGHRSVSWYQQTPGQGLQFLFEYFSETQRNKGNFPGRFSGRQFSNSRSEMNVSTLELGDSALYLCASSVYRVKNEQFFGPGTRLTVL.

The V call is TRBV4-3, the J call TRBJ1-2, with D possibly being TRBD1 (5 bases). Trimming pared 0 bases from V and 2 bases from J, leaving 16 bases between. CDR1 and CDR2 from the germline V gene are LGHNA and YSLEER. CDR3 length: 17 amino acids. The CDR3 here is CASSQDLSTAANYGYTF. The CDR3 DNA is TGCGCCAGCAGCCAAGATCTATCGACAGCGGCAAACTATGGCTACACCTTC.

The rearrangement uses TRBV4-1 and TRBJ2-1; TRBD2 matches 8 bases. J lost 6 bases, V lost 7 bases, and 11 bases had no gene match. This CDR3 has 15 amino acids. Germline V gene sequence: CDR1 MGHRA, CDR2 YSYEKL. In DNA, the CDR3 is TGCGCCAGCACCGGACTAGCTCAAACCCCCAATGAGCAGTTCTTC. It translates to CASTGLAQTPNEQFF.

This clonotype was seen more than once but under ten times. J is TRBJ2-7 and V is TRBV5-6, with 7 nucleotides matching TRBD1. Germline-derived CDR1 and CDR2 are SGHDT and YYEEEE. Trimming cost V 3 bases and J 6 bases; bases outside gene matches: 9. The CDR3 is 14 residues long. The CDR3 DNA reads TGTGCCAGCAGCTGGGACGGAACAGGGGCCGAGCAGTACGTC. It translates to CASSWDGTGAEQYV.

The chain recombines TRBV5-6 with TRBJ2-5, with D perhaps TRBD1 (6 bases). CDR3 length: 14 amino acids. Germline V lookup: CDR1 SGHDT, CDR2 YYEEEE. Trimming cost V 4 bases and J 5 bases, with 15 bases left between them. DNA for the CDR3: TGTGCCAGCAGCGGCACCAGGGGTTGGGAGACCCAGTACTTC. It encodes CASSGTRGWETQYF.